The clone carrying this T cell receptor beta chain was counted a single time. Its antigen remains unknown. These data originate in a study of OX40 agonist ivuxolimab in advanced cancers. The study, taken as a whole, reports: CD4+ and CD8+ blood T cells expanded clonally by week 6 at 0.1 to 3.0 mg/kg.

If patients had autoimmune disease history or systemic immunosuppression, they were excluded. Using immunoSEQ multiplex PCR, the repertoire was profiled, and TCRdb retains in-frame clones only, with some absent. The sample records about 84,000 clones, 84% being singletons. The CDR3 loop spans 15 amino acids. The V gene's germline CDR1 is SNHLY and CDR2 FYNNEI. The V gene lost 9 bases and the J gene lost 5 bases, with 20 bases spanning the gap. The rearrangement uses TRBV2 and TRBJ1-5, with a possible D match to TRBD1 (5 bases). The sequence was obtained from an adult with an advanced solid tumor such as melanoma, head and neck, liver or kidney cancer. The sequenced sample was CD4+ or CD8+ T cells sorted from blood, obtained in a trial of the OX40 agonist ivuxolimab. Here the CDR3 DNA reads TGTGCCAGTACGAAAGACCAGGGTAACGATCAGCCCCAGCATTTT. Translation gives CASTKDQGNDQPQHF. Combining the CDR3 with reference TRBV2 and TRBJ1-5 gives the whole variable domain EPEVTQTPSHQVTQMGQEVILRCVPISNHLYFYWYRQILGQKVEFLVSFYNNEISEKSEIFDDQFSVERPDGSNFTLKIRSTKLEDSAMYFCASTKDQGNDQPQHFGDGTRLSIL.